This TCR beta chain was recovered during a study of blood T cell repertoires in COVID-19. Study information: Samples came from the United States, Italy and Spain, spanning acute and convalescent COVID-19. PBMCs, B-cell-depleted T cells, or T cells were the source of the cDNA or gDNA that made up the material.

Sequenced by immunoSEQ multiplex PCR; TCRdb stores in-frame clones only, minus some. The data show about 180,000 clones, about 84% seen once. Germline CDR1 and CDR2: LGHNA and YSLEER. The CDR3 has 16 residues. Trimming stripped 0 bases from V and 3 bases from J, with 14 bases between. A Seattle source enrolled patients during active infection and followed them longitudinally. This clone has only a few counts. The chain links TRBV4-3 to TRBJ1-1, with D maybe TRBD1 (5 bases). The TCR sequence derives from an older person with COVID-19, enrolled during active disease. Sequencing used peripheral blood. Written as DNA, the CDR3 is TGCGCCAGCAGCCAAGAGATCCAGGGAAAGGACACTGAAGCTTTCTTT. This translates into CASSQEIQGKDTEAFF.